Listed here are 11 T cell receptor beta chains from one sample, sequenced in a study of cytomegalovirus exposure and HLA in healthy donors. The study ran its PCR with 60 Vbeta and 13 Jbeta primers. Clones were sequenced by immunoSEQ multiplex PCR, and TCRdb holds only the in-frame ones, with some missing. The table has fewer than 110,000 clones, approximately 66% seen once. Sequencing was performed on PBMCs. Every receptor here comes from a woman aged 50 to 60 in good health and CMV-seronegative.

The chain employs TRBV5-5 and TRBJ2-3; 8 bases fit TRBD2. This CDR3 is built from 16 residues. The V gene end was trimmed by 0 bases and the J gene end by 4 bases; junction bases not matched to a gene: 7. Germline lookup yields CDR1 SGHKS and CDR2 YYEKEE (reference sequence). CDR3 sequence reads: CASSLATGGRADTQYF. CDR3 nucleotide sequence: TGTGCCAGCAGCTTGGCGACGGGGGGGCGAGCAGATACGCAGTATTTT.

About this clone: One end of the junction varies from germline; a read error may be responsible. The CDR3 is CASSIGVNTEAFF. The CDR3 DNA sequence: TGTGCCAGTAGCATAGGAGTGAACACTGAAGCTTTCTTT. The J gene is TRBJ1-1, the V gene TRBV19, with D unresolved. Germline CDR1 LNHDA, CDR2 SQIVND (reference sequence). This CDR3 contains 13 residues. The variable domain in full, completed from reference TRBV19 and TRBJ1-1, reads DGGITQSPKYLFRKEGQNVTLSCEQNLNHDAMYWYRQDPGQGLRLIYYSQIVNDFQKGDIAEGYSVSREKKESFPLTVTSAQKNPTAFYLCASSIGVNTEAFFGQGTRLTVV.

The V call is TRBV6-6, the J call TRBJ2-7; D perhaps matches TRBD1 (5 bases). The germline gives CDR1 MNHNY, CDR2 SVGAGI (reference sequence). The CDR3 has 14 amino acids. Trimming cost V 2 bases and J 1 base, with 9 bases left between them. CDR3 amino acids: CASSYQQGSYEQYF. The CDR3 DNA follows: TGTGCCAGCAGTTACCAGCAGGGATCCTACGAGCAGTACTTC.

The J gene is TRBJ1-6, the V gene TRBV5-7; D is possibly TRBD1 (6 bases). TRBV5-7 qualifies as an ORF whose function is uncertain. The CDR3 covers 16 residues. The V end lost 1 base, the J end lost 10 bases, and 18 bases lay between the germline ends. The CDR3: CASSLLDRIPPSPLHF. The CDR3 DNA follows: TGTGCCAGCAGCTTGCTTGACAGGATCCCCCCATCACCCCTCCACTTT.

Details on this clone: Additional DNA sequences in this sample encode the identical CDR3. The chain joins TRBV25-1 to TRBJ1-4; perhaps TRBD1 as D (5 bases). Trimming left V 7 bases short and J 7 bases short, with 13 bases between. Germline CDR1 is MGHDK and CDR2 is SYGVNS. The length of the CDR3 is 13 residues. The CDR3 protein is CASTGAMGEKLFF. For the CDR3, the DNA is TGTGCCAGCACTGGGGCGATGGGTGAAAAACTGTTTTTT.

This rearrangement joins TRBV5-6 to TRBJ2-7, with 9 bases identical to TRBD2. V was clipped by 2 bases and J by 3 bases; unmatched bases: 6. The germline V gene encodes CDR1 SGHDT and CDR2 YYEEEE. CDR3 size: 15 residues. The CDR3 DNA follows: TGTGCCAGCAGCTTATTGACTAGCGGAGACTACGAGCAGTACTTC. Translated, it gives CASSLLTSGDYEQYF.

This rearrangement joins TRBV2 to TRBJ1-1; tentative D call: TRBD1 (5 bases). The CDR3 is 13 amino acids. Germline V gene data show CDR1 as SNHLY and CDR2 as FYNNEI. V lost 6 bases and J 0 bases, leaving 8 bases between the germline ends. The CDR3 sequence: CASRGGLNTEAFF. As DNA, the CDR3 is TGTGCCAGCAGGGGGGGGTTGAACACTGAAGCTTTCTTT.

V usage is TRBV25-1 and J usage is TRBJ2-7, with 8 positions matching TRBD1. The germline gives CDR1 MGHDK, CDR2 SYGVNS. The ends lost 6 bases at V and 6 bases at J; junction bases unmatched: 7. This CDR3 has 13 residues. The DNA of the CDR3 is TGTGCCAGCAGAGGACAGGGTGCGGGCGAGCAGTACTTC. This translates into CASRGQGAGEQYF.

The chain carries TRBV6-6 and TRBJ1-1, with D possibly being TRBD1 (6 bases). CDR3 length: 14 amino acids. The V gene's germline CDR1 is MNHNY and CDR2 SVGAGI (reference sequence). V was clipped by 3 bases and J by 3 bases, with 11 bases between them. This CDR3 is CASSYSRGDTEAFF. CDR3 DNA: TGTGCCAGCAGTTATTCCAGGGGAGACACTGAAGCTTTCTTT.

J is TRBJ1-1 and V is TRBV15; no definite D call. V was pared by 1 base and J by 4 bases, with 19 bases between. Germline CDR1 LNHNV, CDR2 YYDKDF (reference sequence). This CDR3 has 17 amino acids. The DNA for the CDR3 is TGTGCCACCAGCAGAGGCCCTATTGGAGGGTACGGCACTGAAGCTTTCTTT. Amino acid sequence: CATSRGPIGGYGTEAFF.

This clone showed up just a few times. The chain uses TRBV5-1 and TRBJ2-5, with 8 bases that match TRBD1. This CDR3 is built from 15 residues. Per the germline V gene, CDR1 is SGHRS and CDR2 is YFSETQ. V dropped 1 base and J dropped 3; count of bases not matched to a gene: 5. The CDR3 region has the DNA TGCGCCAGCAGCTTGTATCAGGGGGCAAAAGAGACCCAGTACTTC. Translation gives CASSLYQGAKETQYF.